What follows describes a single T cell receptor (beta chain). Its antigen is unknown. Produced via immunoSEQ multiplex PCR; TCRdb's table is partial and in-frame only. The sample holds around 36,000 clones; about 90% are singletons and the top ten take over 15%. This CDR3 contains 15 residues. Germline CDR1 and CDR2: MNHNS and SASEGT. V gave up 1 base and J gave up 2 bases, with 11 bases separating them. The sample originates from a study of OX40 agonist ivuxolimab in advanced cancers. Overall study findings and caveats: Clones of CD4+ and CD8+ blood T cells grew by week 6 at doses of 0.1 to 3.0 mg/kg. CD4+ T cells averaged fewer expanded clones than CD8+ T cells.

The TCR originated in an adult with an advanced solid tumor such as melanoma, head and neck, liver or kidney cancer. Sequencing was performed on CD4+ or CD8+ T cells sorted from blood, taken in a trial of the OX40 agonist ivuxolimab. V usage is TRBV6-1 and J usage is TRBJ2-5, with D possibly TRBD2 on 7 matching bases. The CDR3 DNA sequence: TGTGCCAGCAGTGAAGGAGCGGGGACACAAGAGACCCAGTACTTC. It translates to CASSEGAGTQETQYF.